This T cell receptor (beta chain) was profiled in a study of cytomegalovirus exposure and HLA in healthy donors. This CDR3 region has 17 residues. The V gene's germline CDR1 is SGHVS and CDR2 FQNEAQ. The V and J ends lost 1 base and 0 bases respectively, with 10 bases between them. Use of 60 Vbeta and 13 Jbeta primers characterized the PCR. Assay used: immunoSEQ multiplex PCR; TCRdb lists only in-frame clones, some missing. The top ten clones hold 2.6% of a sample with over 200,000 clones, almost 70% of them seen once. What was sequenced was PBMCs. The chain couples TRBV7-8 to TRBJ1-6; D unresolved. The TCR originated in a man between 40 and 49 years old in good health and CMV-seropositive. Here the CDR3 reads CASSLVVGSSYNSPLHF. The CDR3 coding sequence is TGTGCCAGCAGCTTAGTCGTGGGCAGCTCCTATAATTCACCCCTCCACTTT. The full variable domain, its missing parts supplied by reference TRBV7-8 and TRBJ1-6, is GAGVSQSPRYKVAKRGQDVALRCDPISGHVSLFWYQQALGQGPEFLTYFQNEAQLDKSGLPSDRFFAERPEGSVSTLKIQRTQQEDSAVYLCASSLVVGSSYNSPLHFGNGTRLTVT.